What follows are 5 T cell receptor beta chains derived from one specimen sequenced in a study of T cell clonality in common variable immunodeficiency. Clones were sequenced by immunoSEQ multiplex PCR, and TCRdb holds only the in-frame ones, with some missing. Listed here are 55,000 or so clones without any singletons, the top ten holding around 0.82%. Specimen: peripheral blood mononuclear cells. These receptors all come from a person aged 18 to 69 in good health.

This clone was counted ten times or more. From the germline J gene comes the end of the CDR3, since the read stops 3 residues before it. The V gene is TRBV20-1, the J gene TRBJ1-1; D not certain. The CDR3 covers 16 residues. The germline CDR1 and CDR2 sequences are DFQATT and SNEGSKA (reference sequence). V was pared by 6 bases and J by 3 bases, with 23 bases between. The sequenced CDR3 bases are TGCAGTGCATCCACTCAACCTGGTTTTTTGGACACTGAA. This encodes CSASTQPGFLDTE. The whole CDR3 protein is CSASTQPGFLDTEAFF.

In this sample, this clone turned up many times. The read stops 3 residues short of the end of the CDR3; the missing end is completed from the germline J gene. The gene calls are TRBV28 and TRBJ1-5; TRBD1 agrees at 7 bases. V shed 7 bases, J shed 6 bases, and the junction held 12 bases outside the gene matches. CDR3 length equals 15 residues. Germline CDR1 reads MDHEN; CDR2 reads SYDVKM. Incomplete CDR3 DNA: TGTGCCAGCACTCCCGACAGGGTGGTGCCTCAGCCC. Protein sequence: CASTPDRVVPQP. The entire CDR3 is CASTPDRVVPQPQHF.

This clone was detected ten times or more. Read sequence stops 3 residues before the CDR3 end, and the germline J gene provides the missing end. The chain employs TRBV7-2 and TRBJ2-1; 9 positions agree with TRBD2. Germline V lookup: CDR1 SGHTA, CDR2 FQGNSA. Unmatched junction bases numbered 3, after V lost 3 bases and J lost 6 bases. CDR3 size: 14 residues. This chain's CDR3 is CASSLWREGNEQFF. Partial CDR3 DNA: TGTGCCAGCAGCTTGTGGCGGGAGGGCAATGAG.

This clone has ten or more counts. The CDR3 bases that were read are TGTGCCAGCAGTTCATTCGGGGGTGAA. Its translation is CASSSFGGE. The whole CDR3 sequence reads CASSSFGGEAFF. The chain is built from TRBV12-3 or TRBV12-4 and TRBJ1-1, with a possible D match to TRBD1 (5 bases). The CDR3 end lies 3 residues beyond the end of the read and is filled in from the germline J gene. V lost 4 bases, J lost 7 bases, and 10 bases lay in between. The CDR3 totals 12 residues.

This clone occurred many times. The read falls 3 residues short of the CDR3 end, and the missing part is taken from the germline J gene. Other nucleotide sequences from this sample produce the same CDR3. The J gene is TRBJ1-5, the V gene TRBV4-1; 7 positions match TRBD1. This CDR3 spans 14 amino acids. Germline CDR1 and CDR2: MGHRA and YSYEKL. V shed 1 base, J shed 7 bases, and the junction held 4 bases outside the gene matches. The CDR3 region is CASSQGRGGQPQHF. Partial CDR3 DNA: TGCGCCAGCAGCCAAGGCAGAGGGGGCCAGCCC.